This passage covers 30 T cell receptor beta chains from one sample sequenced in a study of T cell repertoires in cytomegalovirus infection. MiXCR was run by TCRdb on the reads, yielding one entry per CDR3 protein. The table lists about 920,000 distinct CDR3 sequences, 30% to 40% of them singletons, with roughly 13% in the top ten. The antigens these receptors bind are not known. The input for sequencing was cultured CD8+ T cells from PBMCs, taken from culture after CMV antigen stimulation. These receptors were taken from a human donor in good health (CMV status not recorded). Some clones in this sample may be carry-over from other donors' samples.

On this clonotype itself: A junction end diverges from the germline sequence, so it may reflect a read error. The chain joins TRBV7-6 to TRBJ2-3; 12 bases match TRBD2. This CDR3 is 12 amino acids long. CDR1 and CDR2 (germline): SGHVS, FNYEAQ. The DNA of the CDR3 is TGTGCCAACAGCCGGACTAGCGGGGAAGAGAATTTT. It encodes CANSRTSGEENF.

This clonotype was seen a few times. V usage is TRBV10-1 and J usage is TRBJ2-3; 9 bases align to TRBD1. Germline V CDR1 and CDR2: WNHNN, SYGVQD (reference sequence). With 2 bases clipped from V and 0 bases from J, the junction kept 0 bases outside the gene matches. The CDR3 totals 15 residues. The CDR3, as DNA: TGCGCCAGCAGTGAGGGACAGGGGAGCACAGATACGCAGTATTTT. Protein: CASSEGQGSTDTQYF.

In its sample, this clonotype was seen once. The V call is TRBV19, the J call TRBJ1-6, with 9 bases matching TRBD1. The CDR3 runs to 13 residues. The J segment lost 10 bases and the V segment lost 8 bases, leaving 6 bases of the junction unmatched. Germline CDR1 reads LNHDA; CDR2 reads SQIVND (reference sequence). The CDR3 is CASGDRARSPLHF. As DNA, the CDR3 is TGTGCCAGTGGGGACAGGGCGAGGTCACCCCTCCACTTT.

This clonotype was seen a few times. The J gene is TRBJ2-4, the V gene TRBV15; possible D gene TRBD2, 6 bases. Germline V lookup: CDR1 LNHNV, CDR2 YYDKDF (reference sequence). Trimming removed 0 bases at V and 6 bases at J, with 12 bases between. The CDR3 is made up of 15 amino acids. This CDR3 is CATSRDKGLLNIQYF. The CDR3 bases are TGTGCCACCAGCAGAGATAAAGGACTATTAAACATTCAGTACTTC.

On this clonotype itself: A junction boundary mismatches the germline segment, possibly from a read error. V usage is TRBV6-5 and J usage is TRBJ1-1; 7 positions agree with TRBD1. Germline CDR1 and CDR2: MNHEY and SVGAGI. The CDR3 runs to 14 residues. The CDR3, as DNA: TGTGCCAGCAGCCTAACAGGGGAGGGAGCTGATGCTTTCTTT. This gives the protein CASSLTGEGADAFF.

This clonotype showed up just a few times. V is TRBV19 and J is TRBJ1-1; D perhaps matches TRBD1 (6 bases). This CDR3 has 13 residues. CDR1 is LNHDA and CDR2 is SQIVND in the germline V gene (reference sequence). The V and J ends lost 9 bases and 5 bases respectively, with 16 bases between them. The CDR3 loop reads CASLHRARTEAFF. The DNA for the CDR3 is TGTGCCAGCCTACACAGGGCTCGGACTGAAGCTTTCTTT.

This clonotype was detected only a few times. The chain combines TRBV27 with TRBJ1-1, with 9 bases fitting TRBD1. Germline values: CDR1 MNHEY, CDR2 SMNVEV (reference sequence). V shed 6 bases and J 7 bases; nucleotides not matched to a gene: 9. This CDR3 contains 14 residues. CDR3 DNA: TGTGCCAGCAGCCCGGGACAGGGTCTAAATGAAGCTTTCTTT. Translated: CASSPGQGLNEAFF.

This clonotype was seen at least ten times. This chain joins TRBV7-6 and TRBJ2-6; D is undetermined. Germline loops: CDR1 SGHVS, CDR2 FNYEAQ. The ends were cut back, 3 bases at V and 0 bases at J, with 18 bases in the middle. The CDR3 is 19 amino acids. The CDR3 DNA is TGTGCCAGCAGCTTGTGGCCGGCCAAAGCATTCTCTGGGGCCAACGTCCTGACTTTC. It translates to CASSLWPAKAFSGANVLTF.

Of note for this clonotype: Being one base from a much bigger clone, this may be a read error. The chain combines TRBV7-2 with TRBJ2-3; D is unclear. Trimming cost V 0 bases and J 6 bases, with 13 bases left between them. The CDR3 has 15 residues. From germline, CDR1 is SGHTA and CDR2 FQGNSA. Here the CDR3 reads CASSLARSSGDTQYF. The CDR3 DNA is TGTGCCAGCAGCTTAGCGCGGAGCTCCGGGGATACGCAGTATTTT.

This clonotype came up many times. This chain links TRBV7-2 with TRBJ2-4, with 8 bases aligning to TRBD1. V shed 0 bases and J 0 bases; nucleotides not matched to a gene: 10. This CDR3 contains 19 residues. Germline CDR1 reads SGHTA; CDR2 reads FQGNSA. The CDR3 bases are TGTGCCAGCAGCTTAGCGGCGCTGGACAGGGCGCTAGCCAAAAACATTCAGTACTTC. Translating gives CASSLAALDRALAKNIQYF. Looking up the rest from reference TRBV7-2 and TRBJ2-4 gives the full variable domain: GAGVSQSPSNKVTEKGKDVELRCDPISGHTALYWYRQSLGQGLEFLIYFQGNSAPDKSGLPSDRFSAERTGGSVSTLTIQRTQQEDSAVYLCASSLAALDRALAKNIQYFGAGTRLSVL.

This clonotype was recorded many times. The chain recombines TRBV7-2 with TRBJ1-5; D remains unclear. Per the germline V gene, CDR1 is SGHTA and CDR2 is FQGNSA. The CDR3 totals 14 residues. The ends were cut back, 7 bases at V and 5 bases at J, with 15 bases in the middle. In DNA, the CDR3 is TGTGCCAGCATGGCGGCAGGCCCTTATCAGCCCCAGCATTTT. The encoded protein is CASMAAGPYQPQHF.

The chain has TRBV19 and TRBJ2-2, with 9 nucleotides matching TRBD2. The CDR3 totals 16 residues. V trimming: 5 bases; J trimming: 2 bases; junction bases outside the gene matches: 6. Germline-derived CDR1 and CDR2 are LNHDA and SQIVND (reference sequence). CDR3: CASSSYSGGNTGELFF. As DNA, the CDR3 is TGTGCCAGTAGTTCATATAGCGGGGGCAACACCGGGGAGCTGTTTTTT.

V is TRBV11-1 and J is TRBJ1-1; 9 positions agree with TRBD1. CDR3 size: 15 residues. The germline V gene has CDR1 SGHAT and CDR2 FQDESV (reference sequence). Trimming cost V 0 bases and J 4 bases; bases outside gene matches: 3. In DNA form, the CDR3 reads TGTGCCAGCAGCTTAGCACAGGGGGCCGTCACTGAAGCTTTCTTT. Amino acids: CASSLAQGAVTEAFF.

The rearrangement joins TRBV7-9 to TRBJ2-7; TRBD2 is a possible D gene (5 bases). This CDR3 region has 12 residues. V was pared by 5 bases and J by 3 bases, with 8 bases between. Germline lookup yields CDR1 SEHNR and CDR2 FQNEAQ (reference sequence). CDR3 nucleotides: TGTGCCAGCAGCCCTGAGGGCTACGAGCAGTACGTC. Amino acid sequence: CASSPEGYEQYV.

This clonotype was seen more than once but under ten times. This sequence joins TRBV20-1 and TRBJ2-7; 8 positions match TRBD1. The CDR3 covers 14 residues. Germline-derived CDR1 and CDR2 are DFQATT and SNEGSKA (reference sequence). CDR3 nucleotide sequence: TGCAGCGGCGGACAGGGAATGGGCGCCTACGAGCAGTACGTC. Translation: CSGGQGMGAYEQYV.

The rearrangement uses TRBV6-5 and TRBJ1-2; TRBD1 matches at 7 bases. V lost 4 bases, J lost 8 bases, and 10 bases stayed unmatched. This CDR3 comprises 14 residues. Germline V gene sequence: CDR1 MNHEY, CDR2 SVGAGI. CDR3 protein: CASSSSGTVAGYTF. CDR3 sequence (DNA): TGTGCCAGCAGTTCCTCCGGGACAGTTGCAGGCTACACCTTC.

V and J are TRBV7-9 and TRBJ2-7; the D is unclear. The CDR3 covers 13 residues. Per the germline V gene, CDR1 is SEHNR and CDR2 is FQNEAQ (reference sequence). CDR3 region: CASSSPYSYEQYV. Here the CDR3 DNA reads TGTGCTAGCAGCTCCCCTTACAGCTACGAGCAGTACGTC.

The DNA of the CDR3 is TGTGCCAGCAGCGGAGAATACCTAGAAGAGACCCAGTACTTC. Its translation is CASSGEYLEETQYF. The chain recombines TRBV5-5 with TRBJ2-5; D is undetermined. The CDR3 sequence is 14 residues long. CDR1 is SGHKS, CDR2 YYEKEE, per germline (reference sequence). Trimming took off 4 bases at V and 3 bases at J, with 13 bases between the two ends.

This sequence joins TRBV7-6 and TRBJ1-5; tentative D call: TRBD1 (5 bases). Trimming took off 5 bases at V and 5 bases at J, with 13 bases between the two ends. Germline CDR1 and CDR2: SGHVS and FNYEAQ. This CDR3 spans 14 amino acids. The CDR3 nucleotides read TGTGCCAGCAGCGAAAGGGGTTTCGATCAGCCCCAGCATTTT. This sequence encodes CASSERGFDQPQHF.

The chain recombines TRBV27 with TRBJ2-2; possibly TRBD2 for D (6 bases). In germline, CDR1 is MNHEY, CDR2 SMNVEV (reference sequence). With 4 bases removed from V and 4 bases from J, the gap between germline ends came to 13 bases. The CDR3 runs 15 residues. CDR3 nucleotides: TGTGCCAGCAGTTCGGGGGACTTCCTCACCGGGGAGCTGTTTTTT. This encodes CASSSGDFLTGELFF.

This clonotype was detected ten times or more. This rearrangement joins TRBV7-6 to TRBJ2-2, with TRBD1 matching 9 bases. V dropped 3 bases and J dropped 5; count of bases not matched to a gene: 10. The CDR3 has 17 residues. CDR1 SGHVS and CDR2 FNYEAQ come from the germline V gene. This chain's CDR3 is CASSLDSGTGITGELFF. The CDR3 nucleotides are TGTGCCAGCAGCTTGGACTCCGGGACAGGGATTACCGGGGAGCTGTTTTTT.

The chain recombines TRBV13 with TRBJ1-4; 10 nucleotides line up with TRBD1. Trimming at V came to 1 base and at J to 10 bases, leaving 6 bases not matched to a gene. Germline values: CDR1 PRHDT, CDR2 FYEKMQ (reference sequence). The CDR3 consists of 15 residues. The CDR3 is CASSLATGGGGKLFF. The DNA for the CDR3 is TGTGCCAGCAGCTTAGCGACAGGGGGCGGAGGAAAACTGTTTTTT.

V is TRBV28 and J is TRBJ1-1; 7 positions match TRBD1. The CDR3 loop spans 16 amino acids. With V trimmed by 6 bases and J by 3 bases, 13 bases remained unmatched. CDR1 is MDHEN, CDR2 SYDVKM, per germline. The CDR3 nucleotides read TGTGCCAGCAGCCCTCCGGGAGGGGGCTATTACACTGAAGCTTTCTTT. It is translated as CASSPPGGGYYTEAFF.

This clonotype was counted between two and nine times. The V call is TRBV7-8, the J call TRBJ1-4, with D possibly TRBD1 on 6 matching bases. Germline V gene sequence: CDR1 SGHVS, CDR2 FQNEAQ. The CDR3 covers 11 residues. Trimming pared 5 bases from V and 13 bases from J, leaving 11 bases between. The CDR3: CASSVTGILFF. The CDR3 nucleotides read TGTGCCAGCAGCGTTACAGGGATACTGTTTTTT. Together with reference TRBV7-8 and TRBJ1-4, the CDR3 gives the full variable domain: GAGVSQSPRYKVAKRGQDVALRCDPISGHVSLFWYQQALGQGPEFLTYFQNEAQLDKSGLPSDRFFAERPEGSVSTLKIQRTQQEDSAVYLCASSVTGILFFGSGTQLSVL.

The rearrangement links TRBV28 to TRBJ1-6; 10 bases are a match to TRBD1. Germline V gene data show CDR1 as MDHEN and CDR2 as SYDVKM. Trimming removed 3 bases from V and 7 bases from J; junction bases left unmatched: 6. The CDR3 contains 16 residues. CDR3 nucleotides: TGTGCCAGCAGTTTTGGCGGACAGGGGGAAAATTCACCCCTCCACTTT. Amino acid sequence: CASSFGGQGENSPLHF.

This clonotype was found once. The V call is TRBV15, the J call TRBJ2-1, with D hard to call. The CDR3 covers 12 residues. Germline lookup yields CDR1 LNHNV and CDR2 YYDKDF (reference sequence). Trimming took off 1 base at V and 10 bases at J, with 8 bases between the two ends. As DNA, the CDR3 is TGTGCCACCAGCAGAGCGGGCGGCGAGCAGTTCTTC. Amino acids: CATSRAGGEQFF.

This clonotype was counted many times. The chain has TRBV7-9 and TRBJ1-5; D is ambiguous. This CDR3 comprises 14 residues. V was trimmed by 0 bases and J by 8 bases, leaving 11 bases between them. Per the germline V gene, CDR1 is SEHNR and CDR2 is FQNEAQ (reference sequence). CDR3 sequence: CASSLAEAIEPQHF. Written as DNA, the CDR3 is TGTGCCAGCAGCTTAGCGGAGGCAATTGAGCCCCAGCATTTT.

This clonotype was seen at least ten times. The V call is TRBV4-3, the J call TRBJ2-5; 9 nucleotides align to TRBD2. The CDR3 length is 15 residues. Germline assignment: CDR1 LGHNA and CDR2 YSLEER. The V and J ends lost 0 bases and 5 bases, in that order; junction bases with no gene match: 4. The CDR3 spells CASSQDRLAAETQYF. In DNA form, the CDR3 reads TGCGCCAGCAGCCAAGATCGACTAGCGGCGGAGACCCAGTACTTC.

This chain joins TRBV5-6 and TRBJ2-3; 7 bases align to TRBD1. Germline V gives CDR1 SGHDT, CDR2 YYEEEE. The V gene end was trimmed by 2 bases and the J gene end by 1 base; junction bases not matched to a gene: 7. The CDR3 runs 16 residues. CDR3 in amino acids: CASSFLGTEGTDTQYF. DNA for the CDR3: TGTGCCAGCAGCTTTCTCGGGACAGAGGGCACAGATACGCAGTATTTT.

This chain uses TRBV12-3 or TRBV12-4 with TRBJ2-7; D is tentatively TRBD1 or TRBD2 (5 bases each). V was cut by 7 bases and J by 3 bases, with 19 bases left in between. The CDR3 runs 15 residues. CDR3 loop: CASNSPREGRYEQYF. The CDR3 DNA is TGTGCCAGCAATTCACCGAGAGAGGGGCGCTACGAGCAGTACTTC.